A single sample gave rise to the 3 T cell receptor beta chains below, sequenced in a study of OX40 agonist ivuxolimab in advanced cancers. Measured with immunoSEQ multiplex PCR; TCRdb has only the in-frame clones, and not every one. The data show roughly 92,000 clones, about 83% seen once. Source: CD4+ or CD8+ T cells sorted from blood, taken in a trial of the OX40 agonist ivuxolimab. These receptors were obtained from an adult with an advanced solid tumor such as melanoma, head and neck, liver or kidney cancer.

This chain connects TRBV5-1 to TRBJ2-2, with TRBD2 as a possible D gene (6 bases). The CDR3 runs 16 residues. Germline V lookup: CDR1 SGHRS, CDR2 YFSETQ. Trimming removed 4 bases at V and 2 bases at J, with 15 bases between. The CDR3 sequence: CASSPGDSFNTGELFF. The CDR3 region has the DNA TGCGCCAGCAGCCCGGGAGATAGTTTTAACACCGGGGAGCTGTTTTTT.

The V and J genes are TRBV6-4 and TRBJ2-1; 10 nucleotides align to TRBD2. This CDR3 has 15 residues. Trimming took 3 bases from V and 7 from J; bases not matched to a gene: 6. CDR1 is MRHNA, CDR2 SNTAGT, per germline. The CDR3 loop reads CASSELAGSYNEQFF. CDR3 DNA: TGTGCCAGCAGTGAACTAGCGGGGAGTTATAATGAGCAGTTCTTC.

This chain connects TRBV5-1 to TRBJ1-4, with D unresolved. Germline assignment: CDR1 SGHRS and CDR2 YFSETQ. The length of the CDR3 is 15 residues. Trimming cost V 1 base and J 0 bases, with 7 bases left between them. CDR3 DNA sequence: TGCGCCAGCAGCTTGTCGGCTGCAACTAATGAAAAACTGTTTTTT. Protein: CASSLSAATNEKLFF.